This T cell receptor (beta chain) stems from a study of blood T cell repertoires in COVID-19. The wider study: Sources were T cells, B-cell-depleted T cells, or PBMCs; the material itself was cDNA or gDNA.

In the original workflow: Amplification of reference gene primers provided the estimated nucleated cell counts. Libraries were prepared by immunoSEQ multiplex PCR; TCRdb keeps only in-frame clonotypes and omits some of them. D and trimming come from the DNA, and the V and J calls and clone size come from that table. The table has a few hundred thousand clones, around 80% seen once. The V gene's germline CDR1 is MNHEY and CDR2 SMNVEV (reference sequence). CDR3 length: 16 residues. V was trimmed by 2 bases and J by 2 bases, leaving 13 bases between them. The sequenced material came from peripheral blood. The clonotype comes from an elderly woman with acute or convalescent COVID-19. The chain combines TRBV27 with TRBJ1-3, with D maybe TRBD1 (6 bases). CDR3 sequence: CASSLAPPGAGNTIYF. DNA of the CDR3: TGTGCCAGCAGTTTAGCCCCCCCAGGGGCTGGAAACACCATATATTTT.